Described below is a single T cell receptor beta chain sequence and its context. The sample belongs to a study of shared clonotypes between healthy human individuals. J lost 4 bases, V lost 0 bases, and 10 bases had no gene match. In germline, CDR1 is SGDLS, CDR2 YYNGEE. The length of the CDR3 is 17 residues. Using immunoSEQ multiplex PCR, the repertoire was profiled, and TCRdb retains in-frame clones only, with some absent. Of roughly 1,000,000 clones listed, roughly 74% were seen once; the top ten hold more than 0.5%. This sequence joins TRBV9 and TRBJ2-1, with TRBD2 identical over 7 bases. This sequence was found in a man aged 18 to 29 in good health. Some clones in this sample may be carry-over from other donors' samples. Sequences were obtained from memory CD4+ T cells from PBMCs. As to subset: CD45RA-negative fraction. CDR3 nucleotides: TGTGCCAGCAGCGTAGCTACCTCCGGACTAGTGTACAATGAGCAGTTCTTC. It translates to CASSVATSGLVYNEQFF.